The rows below give T cell receptor beta chains drawn from one sample of a study of blood T cell repertoires in COVID-19. Some clones are missing from TCRdb's copy, which holds only in-frame ones; the method was immunoSEQ multiplex PCR. This table holds hundreds of thousands of clones, under 95% found once. The sample comprised peripheral blood. The receptors stem from a woman between 18 and 29 years old who had recovered from COVID-19. Each CDR3 is given with its conserved first and last residue. D genes are given only for firm matches. A clone size is listed for some rows: how often the clone was seen (once, few, many), or a class if it is expanded.

size,D,J,V,CDR3,DNA
few,.,TRBJ1-1,TRBV6-2/TRBV6-3,CASSYLDYHTEAFF,TGTGCCAGCAGTTACTTGGACTACCACACTGAAGCTTTCTTT
.,TRBD2,TRBJ2-1,TRBV4-3,CASSQKIQLGTRRGTNEQFF,TGCGCCAGCAGCCAAAAAATCCAGCTAGGGACTAGACGGGGTACAAATGAGCAGTTCTTC
.,TRBD1,TRBJ2-2,TRBV4-3,CASSQPNHPSDREYRWELFF,TGCGCCAGCAGCCAGCCGAATCATCCGTCGGACAGGGAGTACCGGTGGGAGCTGTTTTTT
.,TRBD2,TRBJ2-1,TRBV6-5,CASSYSVGLVDNEQFF,TGTGCCAGCAGTTACTCCGTGGGACTAGTGGACAATGAGCAGTTCTTC
.,TRBD2,TRBJ2-1,TRBV9,CASSVFWTSGRARNEQFF,TGTGCCAGCAGCGTATTTTGGACTAGCGGGAGGGCAAGAAATGAGCAGTTCTTC
once,.,TRBJ1-5,TRBV7-7,CASSLDGGSNQPQHF,TGTGCCAGCAGCTTAGACGGGGGATCAAATCAGCCCCAGCATTTT
.,.,TRBJ1-3,TRBV7-9,CASSPIRDTGNTIYF,TGTGCCAGCAGCCCGATTCGGGACACTGGAAACACCATATATTTT
.,TRBD1,TRBJ1-2,TRBV7-9,CASSNHGQEADGYTF,TGTGCCAGCAGCAATCACGGACAGGAGGCAGATGGCTACACCTTC
.,TRBD1,TRBJ2-1,TRBV6-5,CASGGQSYNEQFF,TGTGCCAGCGGGGGACAGAGTTACAATGAGCAGTTCTTC
.,TRBD2,TRBJ2-3,TRBV7-9,CASSSLAGSSTDTQYF,TGTGCCAGCAGCTCACTAGCGGGGTCTAGCACAGATACGCAGTATTTT
.,TRBD1,TRBJ2-3,TRBV13,CASSLGTGADTQYF,TGTGCCAGCAGCTTAGGAACAGGGGCAGATACGCAGTATTTT
.,.,TRBJ2-3,TRBV6-2/TRBV6-3,CASSRSSSADTQYF,TGTGCCAGCAGCCGCTCCTCTAGCGCCGATACGCAGTATTTT
.,.,TRBJ2-1,TRBV7-2,CASSRRVLVHNEQFF,TGTGCCAGCAGCCGGAGGGTACTAGTCCACAATGAGCAGTTCTTC
.,TRBD1,TRBJ2-4,TRBV2,CASRHPGTGENIQYF,TGTGCCAGCAGACACCCCGGGACAGGGGAAAACATTCAGTACTTC
.,.,TRBJ2-6,TRBV11-2,CASSLFPPMAGANVLTF,TGTGCCAGCAGCTTATTCCCCCCCATGGCAGGGGCCAACGTCCTGACTTTC
once,.,TRBJ1-2,TRBV29-1,CSVELGVVGYTF,TGCAGCGTTGAATTAGGGGTGGTTGGCTACACCTTC
.,.,TRBJ2-3,TRBV5-1,CASSFQRRDTDTQYF,TGCGCCAGCAGCTTCCAGCGACGGGACACAGATACGCAGTATTTT
.,.,TRBJ2-5,TRBV4-3,CASSQDRGQETQYF,TGCGCCAGCAGCCAAGACCGGGGCCAAGAGACCCAGTACTTC
.,.,TRBJ1-5,TRBV28,CASSFRGVGNQPQHF,TGTGCCAGCAGTTTCAGGGGAGTAGGAAATCAGCCCCAGCATTTT
.,TRBD2,TRBJ2-1,TRBV19,CASRPSGIGAYNEQFF,TGTGCCAGTAGGCCTAGCGGGATTGGGGCGTATAATGAGCAGTTCTTC
.,.,TRBJ2-5,TRBV19,CASSRTAAQETQYF,TGTGCCAGTAGCCGGACAGCAGCACAAGAGACCCAGTACTTC
.,.,TRBJ1-5,TRBV6-5,CASSLYDYNQPQHF,TGTGCCAGCAGCCTCTATGATTACAATCAGCCCCAGCATTTT
.,.,TRBJ1-4,TRBV28,CASSSRIANEKLFF,TGTGCCAGCAGTTCGAGGATCGCTAATGAAAAACTGTTTTTT
.,.,TRBJ2-2,TRBV6-2/TRBV6-3,CASSYGQVNTGELFF,TGTGCCAGCAGTTACGGCCAGGTGAACACCGGGGAGCTGTTTTTT
.,.,TRBJ1-1,TRBV2,CASALNTEAFF,TGTGCCAGCGCGCTGAACACTGAAGCTTTCTTT
.,.,TRBJ1-1,TRBV27,CASSLSSFSEAFF,TGTGCCAGCAGTTTATCAAGTTTTAGTGAAGCTTTCTTT
.,.,TRBJ1-1,TRBV19,CASSPSRTEAFF,TGTGCCAGTAGCCCGAGTCGCACTGAAGCTTTCTTT
.,TRBD1,TRBJ1-6,TRBV11-2,CASSFWDRRLIYNSPLHF,TGTGCCAGCAGCTTTTGGGACAGGCGTTTGATTTATAATTCACCCCTCCACTTT
.,.,TRBJ2-5,TRBV5-8,CASSLVREGSETQYF,TGTGCCAGCAGCTTGGTGCGGGAAGGGTCAGAGACCCAGTACTTC
.,TRBD2,TRBJ2-5,TRBV29-1,CSVGRTSGRGETQYF,TGCAGCGTTGGACGAACCAGCGGGAGGGGGGAGACCCAGTACTTC
few,.,TRBJ2-3,TRBV3-1/TRBV3-2,CASSLLAITDTQYF,TGTGCCAGCAGCCTTCTAGCGATCACAGATACGCAGTATTTT
.,.,TRBJ1-4,TRBV19,CASRREKLFF,TGTGCCAGTAGACGGGAAAAACTGTTTTTT
.,.,TRBJ2-2,TRBV4-1,CASSPGGAIRNAGELFF,TGCGCCAGCAGCCCTGGGGGCGCGATTAGAAACGCCGGGGAGCTGTTTTTT